This T cell receptor beta chain was observed in a study of T cell responses to AZD1222 COVID-19 vaccine. About the study: Recipients boosted at about 4 weeks or about 12 weeks are pooled. Study-wide points: Most donors were white British, females outnumbered males, and clonal diversity was possibly underestimated. Two doses of AZD1222 preceded a rise in Spike-specific TCR breadth and depth. There were vaccine-associated CD4 TCRs across spike, dominant at 160-218 and 743-854.

CDR3 size: 13 residues. V was clipped by 7 bases and J by 8 bases, with 14 bases between them. Germline V gene lookup returns CDR1 SNHLY and CDR2 FYNNEI. Sequencing used immunoSEQ multiplex PCR; TCRdb keeps in-frame clones, though not all of them. The sample carries approximately 110,000 clones, roughly 90% recorded once. In the case of this clone: The antigen remains unidentified.

The sequence came from an adult in good health. Sequenced here: peripheral blood, sampled on day 0 of AZD1222 vaccination. The V call is TRBV2, the J call TRBJ1-4, with D tentatively TRBD1 (5 bases). The chain's CDR3 is CASNWTPGEKLFF. In nucleotides, the CDR3 is TGTGCCAGCAATTGGACACCGGGGGAAAAACTGTTTTTT.